The clone carrying this TCR beta chain was observed once. Its antigen is not known. This record comes from a study of OX40 agonist ivuxolimab in advanced cancers. Study in general: Three partial responders included one hepatocellular carcinoma patient and two cutaneous melanoma patients. Study-wide results and caveats: Partial responders treated at 0.1-3.0 mg/kg exhibited clonal expansion among the lowest measured. Part of the nonresponder group also had normalized T-cell clonal expansion that was low.

The CDR3 length is 13 residues. Trimming took off 4 bases at V and 3 bases at J, with 10 bases between the two ends. CDR1 SGHKS and CDR2 YYEKEE come from the germline V gene (reference sequence). The assay was immunoSEQ multiplex PCR, and TCRdb's table has in-frame clones only and misses some. The sample consists of roughly 21,000 clones, 87% of them appearing once. If patients had autoimmune disease history or systemic immunosuppression, they were excluded. The source material was CD4+ or CD8+ T cells sorted from blood, sampled in a trial of the OX40 agonist ivuxolimab. The source is an adult with an advanced solid tumor such as melanoma, head and neck, liver or kidney cancer. The rearrangement links TRBV5-5 to TRBJ1-1; D gene uncertain. The CDR3 spells CASSARRDTEAFF. Written as DNA, the CDR3 is TGTGCCAGCAGCGCCCGTAGGGACACTGAAGCTTTCTTT.